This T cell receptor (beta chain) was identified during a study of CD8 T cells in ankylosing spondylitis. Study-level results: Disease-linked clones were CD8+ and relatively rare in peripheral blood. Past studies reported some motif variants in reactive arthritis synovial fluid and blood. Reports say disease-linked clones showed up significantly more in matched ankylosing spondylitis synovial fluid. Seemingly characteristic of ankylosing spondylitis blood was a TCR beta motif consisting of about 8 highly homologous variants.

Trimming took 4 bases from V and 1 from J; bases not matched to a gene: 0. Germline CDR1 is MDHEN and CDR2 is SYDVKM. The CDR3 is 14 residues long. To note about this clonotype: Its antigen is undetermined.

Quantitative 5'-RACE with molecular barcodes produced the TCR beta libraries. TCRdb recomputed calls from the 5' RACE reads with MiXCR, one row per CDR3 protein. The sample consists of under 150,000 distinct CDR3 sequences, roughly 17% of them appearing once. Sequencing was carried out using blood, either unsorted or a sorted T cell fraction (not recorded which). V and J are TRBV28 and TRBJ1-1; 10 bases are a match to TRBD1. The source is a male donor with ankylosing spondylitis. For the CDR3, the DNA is TGTGCCAGCAGTTGGGACAGGGGGAACACTGAAGCTTTCTTT. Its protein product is CASSWDRGNTEAFF.